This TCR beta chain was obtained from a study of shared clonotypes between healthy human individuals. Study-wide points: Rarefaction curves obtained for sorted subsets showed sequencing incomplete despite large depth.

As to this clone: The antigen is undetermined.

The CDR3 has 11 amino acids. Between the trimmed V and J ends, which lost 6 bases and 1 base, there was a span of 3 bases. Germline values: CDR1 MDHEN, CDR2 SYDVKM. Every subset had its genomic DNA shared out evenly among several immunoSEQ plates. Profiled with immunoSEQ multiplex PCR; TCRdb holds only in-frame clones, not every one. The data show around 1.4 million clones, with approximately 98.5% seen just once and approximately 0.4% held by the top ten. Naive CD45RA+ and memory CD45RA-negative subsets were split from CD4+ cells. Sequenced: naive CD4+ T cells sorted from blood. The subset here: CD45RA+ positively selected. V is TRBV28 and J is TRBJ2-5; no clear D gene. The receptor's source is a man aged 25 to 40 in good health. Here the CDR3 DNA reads TGTGCCAGCAGGGTCCAAGAGACCCAGTACTTC. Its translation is CASRVQETQYF.